This T cell receptor (beta chain) was captured in a study of T cell responses to AZD1222 COVID-19 vaccine. Some clones are missing from TCRdb's copy, which holds only in-frame ones; the method was immunoSEQ multiplex PCR. In the table there are 100,000 to 150,000 clones, 89% of which are singletons. Germline V gene data show CDR1 as LGHDT and CDR2 as YNNKEL (reference sequence). The V gene lost 0 bases and the J gene lost 0 bases, with 6 bases spanning the gap. The CDR3 is 15 amino acids. Sample: peripheral blood, taken on day 0 of AZD1222 vaccination. The chain has TRBV3-1 (or the pseudogene TRBV3-2) and TRBJ1-5; D ambiguous. The sequence came from an adult in good health. This CDR3 reads CASSQDADSNQPQHF. The CDR3 nucleotides are TGTGCCAGCAGCCAAGATGCAGATAGCAATCAGCCCCAGCATTTT.